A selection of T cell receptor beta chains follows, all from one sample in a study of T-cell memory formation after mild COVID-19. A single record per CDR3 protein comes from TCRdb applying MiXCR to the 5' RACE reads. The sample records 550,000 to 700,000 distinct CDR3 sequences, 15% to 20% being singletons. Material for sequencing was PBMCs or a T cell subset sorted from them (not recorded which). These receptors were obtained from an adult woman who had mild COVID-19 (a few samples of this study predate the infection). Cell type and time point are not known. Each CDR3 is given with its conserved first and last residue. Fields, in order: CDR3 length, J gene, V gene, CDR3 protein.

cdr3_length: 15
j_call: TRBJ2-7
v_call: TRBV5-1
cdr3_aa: CASSLLAQGAYEQYF

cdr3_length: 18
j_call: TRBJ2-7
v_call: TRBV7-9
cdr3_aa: CASSAKVGSDTDSYEQYF

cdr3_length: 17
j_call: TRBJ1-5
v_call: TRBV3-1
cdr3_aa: CASSQSTGALSNQPQHF

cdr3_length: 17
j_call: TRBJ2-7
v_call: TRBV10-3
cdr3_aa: CAISDHPRDRPRGEQYF

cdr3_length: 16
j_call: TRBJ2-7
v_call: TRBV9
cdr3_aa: CASSVASDPGLYEQYF

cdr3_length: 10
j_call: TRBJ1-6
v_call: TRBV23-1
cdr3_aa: CASSQSPLHF

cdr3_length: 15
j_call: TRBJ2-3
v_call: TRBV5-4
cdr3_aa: CASSYAGDSTDTQYF

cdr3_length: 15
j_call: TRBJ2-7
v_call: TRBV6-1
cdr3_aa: CASRVHRDLSYEQYF

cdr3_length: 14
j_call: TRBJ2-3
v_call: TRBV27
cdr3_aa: CASSLSYLGDTQYF

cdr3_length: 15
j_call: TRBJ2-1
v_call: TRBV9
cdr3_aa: CASSVDGSFYNEQFF

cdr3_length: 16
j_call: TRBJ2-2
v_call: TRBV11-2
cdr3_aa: CASSSRTGVNTGELFF

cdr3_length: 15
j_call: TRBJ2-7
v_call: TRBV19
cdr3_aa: CASSIGWYSSYEQYF

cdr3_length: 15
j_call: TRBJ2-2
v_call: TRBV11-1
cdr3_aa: CASSLARLNTGELFF

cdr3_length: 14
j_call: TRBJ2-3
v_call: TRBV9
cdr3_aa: CASSADNSPDTQYF

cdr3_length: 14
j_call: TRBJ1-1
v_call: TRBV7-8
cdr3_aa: CASSLEASNTEAFF

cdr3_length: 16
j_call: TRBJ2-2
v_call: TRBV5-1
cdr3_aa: CASSLVVGANTGELFF

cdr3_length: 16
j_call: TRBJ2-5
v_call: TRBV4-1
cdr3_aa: CASSQGTRGLQETQYF

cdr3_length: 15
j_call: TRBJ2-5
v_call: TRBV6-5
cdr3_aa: CASSRNRGRRETQYF

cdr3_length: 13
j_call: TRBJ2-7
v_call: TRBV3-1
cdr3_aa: CASSQDGSGKQYF

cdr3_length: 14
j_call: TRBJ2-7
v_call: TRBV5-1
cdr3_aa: CASSSENRAYEQYF

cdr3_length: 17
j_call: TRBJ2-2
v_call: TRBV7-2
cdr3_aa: CASSLGGGTANTGELFF

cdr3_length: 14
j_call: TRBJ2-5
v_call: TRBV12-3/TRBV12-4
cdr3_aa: CASSFRAGKETQYF

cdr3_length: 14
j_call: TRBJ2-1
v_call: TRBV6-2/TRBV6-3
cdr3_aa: CASSYGASYNEQFF

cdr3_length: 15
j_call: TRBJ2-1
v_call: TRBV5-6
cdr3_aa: CASSLEGQGANEQFF

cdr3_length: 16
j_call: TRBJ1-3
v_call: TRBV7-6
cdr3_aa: CASSISGTGFGNTIYF

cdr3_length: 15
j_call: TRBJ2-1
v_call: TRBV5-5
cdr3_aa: CASSYLPGQGNEQFF

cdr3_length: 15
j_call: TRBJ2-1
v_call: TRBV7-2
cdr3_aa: CASSVTSGTANEQFF

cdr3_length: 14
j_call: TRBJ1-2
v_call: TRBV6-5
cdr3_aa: CASRRDEGLYGYTF

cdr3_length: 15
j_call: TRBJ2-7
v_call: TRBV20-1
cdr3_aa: CSARDYLAGVGEQYF

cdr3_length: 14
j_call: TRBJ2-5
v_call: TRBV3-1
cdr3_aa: CASSRSTGVETQYF

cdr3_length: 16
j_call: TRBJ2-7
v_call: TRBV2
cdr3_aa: CASSPIYRQRTYEQYF

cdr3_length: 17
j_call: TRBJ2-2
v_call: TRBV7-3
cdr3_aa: CASSYLVGRWDTGELFF

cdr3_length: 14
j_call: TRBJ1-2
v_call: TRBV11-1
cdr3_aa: CASSHRWGLYGYTF

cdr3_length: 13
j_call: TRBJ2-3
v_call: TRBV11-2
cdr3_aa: CASSQTSENTQYF

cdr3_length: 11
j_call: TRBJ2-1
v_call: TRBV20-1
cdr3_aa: CSASKGNEQFF

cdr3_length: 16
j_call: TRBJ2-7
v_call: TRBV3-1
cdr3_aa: CASRRFSSGLLGEQYF

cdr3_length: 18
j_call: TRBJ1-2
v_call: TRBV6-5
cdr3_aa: CASSYSAAGTHTNYGYTF

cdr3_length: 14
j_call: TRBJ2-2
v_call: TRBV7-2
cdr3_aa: CASTSGSVPGELFF

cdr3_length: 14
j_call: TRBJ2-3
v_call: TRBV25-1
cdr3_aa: CASSDSGFDDTQYF

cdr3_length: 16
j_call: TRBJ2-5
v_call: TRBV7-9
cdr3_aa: CASSLASEEGVETQYF

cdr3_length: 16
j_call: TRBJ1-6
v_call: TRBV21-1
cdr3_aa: CASSKAGQGVDSPLHF

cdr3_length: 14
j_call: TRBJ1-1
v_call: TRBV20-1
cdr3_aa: CSAREPAGSTEAFF

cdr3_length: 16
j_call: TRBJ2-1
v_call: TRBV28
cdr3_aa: CASRGMGGRGYNEQFF

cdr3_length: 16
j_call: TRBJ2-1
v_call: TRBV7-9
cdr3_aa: CASSLGRTGIYNEQFF

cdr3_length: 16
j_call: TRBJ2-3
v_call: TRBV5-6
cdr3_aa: CASSWILAGYTDTQYF

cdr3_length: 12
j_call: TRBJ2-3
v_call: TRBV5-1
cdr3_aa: CASSHPTDTQYF

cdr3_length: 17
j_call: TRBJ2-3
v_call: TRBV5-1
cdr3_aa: CASSLGLAGGITDTQYF

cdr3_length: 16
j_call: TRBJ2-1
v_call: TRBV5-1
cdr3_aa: CASSLTTGGTGNEQFF

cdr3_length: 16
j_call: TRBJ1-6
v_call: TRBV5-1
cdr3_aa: CASSLGQGPGNSPLHF

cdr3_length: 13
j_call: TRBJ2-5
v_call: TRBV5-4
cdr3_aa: CASSSSLQETQYF

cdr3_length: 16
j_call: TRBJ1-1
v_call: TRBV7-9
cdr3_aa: CASTSSWTGGKTEAFF

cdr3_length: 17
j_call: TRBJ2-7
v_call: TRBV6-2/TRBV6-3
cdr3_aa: CASSGLAGVPIPYEQYF

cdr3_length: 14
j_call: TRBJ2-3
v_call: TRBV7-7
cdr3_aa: CASSPDRGTDTQYF

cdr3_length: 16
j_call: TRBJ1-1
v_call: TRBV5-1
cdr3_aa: CASSSGGRQGWTEAFF

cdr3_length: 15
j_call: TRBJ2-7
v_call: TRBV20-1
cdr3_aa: CSARSGDLLSYEQYF

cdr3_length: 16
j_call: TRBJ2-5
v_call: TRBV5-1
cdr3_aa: CASSRGGTSGQETQYF

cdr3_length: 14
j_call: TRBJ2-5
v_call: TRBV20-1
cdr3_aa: CSATGTTNGETQYF

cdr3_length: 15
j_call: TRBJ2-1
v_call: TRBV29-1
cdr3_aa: CSVEPAGVSYNEQFF